This is a list of T cell receptor beta chains from one sample in a study of blood T cells in healthy people across ages. MiXCR, run by TCRdb on the 5' RACE reads, gives a single entry per CDR3 protein. The sample comprises about 1,500,000 distinct CDR3 sequences, roughly 45% of which are singletons, and roughly 7.9% rests with the top ten. The sample comprised blood. Receptors were obtained from a woman aged 18-29 years in good health. The CDR3 runs from the conserved cysteine through the conserved F or W. D genes are given only for firm matches. Not every row has a clone size; where given, it reads once, few, many or a size class.

D gene: .; V gene: TRBV5-1; J gene: TRBJ2-1; clone size: .; CDR3 DNA: TGCGCCAGCGGGGGTAGCGGAAGCTCCTACAATGAGCAGTTCTTC; CDR3 protein: CASGGSGSSYNEQFF
D gene: .; V gene: TRBV7-6; J gene: TRBJ2-5; clone size: .; CDR3 DNA: TGTGCCAGCAGCTTAACCGTGGGGGAGCAGTACTTC; CDR3 protein: CASSLTVGEQYF
D gene: .; V gene: TRBV2; J gene: TRBJ1-1; clone size: .; CDR3 DNA: TGTGCCAGCAGTGTGTTAGGGGGAAGCACTGAAGCTTTCTTT; CDR3 protein: CASSVLGGSTEAFF
D gene: .; V gene: TRBV11-2; J gene: TRBJ2-4; clone size: many; CDR3 DNA: TGTGCCAGCAGCCCGACAGACACTCTAGCCAAAAACATTCAGTACTTC; CDR3 protein: CASSPTDTLAKNIQYF
D gene: .; V gene: TRBV14; J gene: TRBJ1-1; clone size: .; CDR3 DNA: TGTGCCAGCAGCCCCATAGCGGGCTGGGGCGATTTGAACACTGAAGCTTTCTTT; CDR3 protein: CASSPIAGWGDLNTEAFF
D gene: .; V gene: TRBV5-5; J gene: TRBJ1-1; clone size: .; CDR3 DNA: TGTGCCAGCAGCTCAGGGATGGGTTGGACTGAAGCTTTCTTT; CDR3 protein: CASSSGMGWTEAFF
D gene: .; V gene: TRBV7-2; J gene: TRBJ2-1; clone size: few; CDR3 DNA: TGTGCCAGCAGCTTAGTGCTCAGTGAGCAGTTCTTC; CDR3 protein: CASSLVLSEQFF
D gene: TRBD2; V gene: TRBV7-2; J gene: TRBJ2-3; clone size: .; CDR3 DNA: TGTGCCAGCAGCTTAAGCGGGACCCTCACAGATACGCAGTATTTT; CDR3 protein: CASSLSGTLTDTQYF
D gene: .; V gene: TRBV3-1; J gene: TRBJ1-4; clone size: few; CDR3 DNA: TGTGCCAGCAGCCGGGGGCCAACCAATAATGAAAAACTGTTTTTT; CDR3 protein: CASSRGPTNNEKLFF
D gene: .; V gene: TRBV15; J gene: TRBJ1-1; clone size: .; CDR3 DNA: TGTGCCACCAGCAAGGGGCTAGCTGGAACCACTGAAGCTTTCTTT; CDR3 protein: CATSKGLAGTTEAFF
D gene: TRBD2; V gene: TRBV4-1; J gene: TRBJ2-3; clone size: .; CDR3 DNA: TGCGCCAGCAGCCAATCGGGACTAGCGGGAGGAGGGGACACGCAGTATTTT; CDR3 protein: CASSQSGLAGGGDTQYF
D gene: .; V gene: TRBV20-1; J gene: TRBJ1-2; clone size: few; CDR3 DNA: TGCAGTGCTAGGGGTGGGGGCTCATCTAACTATGGCTACACCTTC; CDR3 protein: CSARGGGSSNYGYTF
D gene: TRBD2; V gene: TRBV12-3/TRBV12-4; J gene: TRBJ2-3; clone size: .; CDR3 DNA: TGTGCCAGCAGTTTGGGCGGGAGGGCCTCAGATACGCAGTATTTT; CDR3 protein: CASSLGGRASDTQYF